The 24 T cell receptor beta chains below all came from one sample that was sequenced in a study of blood T cell repertoires in COVID-19. Clones were read by immunoSEQ multiplex PCR, and TCRdb kept only the in-frame ones, dropping some. The sample includes some 290,000 clones, roughly 91% of them seen just once. Sequenced: PBMCs or T cells enriched from blood (not recorded which). These receptors originate from a woman aged 40 to 49 with acute COVID-19.

This chain joins TRBV2 and TRBJ1-1, with 7 bases matching TRBD1. Unmatched junction bases numbered 5, after V lost 7 bases and J lost 3 bases. The CDR3 spans 13 residues. Germline loops: CDR1 SNHLY, CDR2 FYNNEI. CDR3 protein: CASTIDRDTEAFF. Here the CDR3 DNA reads TGTGCCAGCACTATAGACAGGGACACTGAAGCTTTCTTT.

The chain has TRBV4-3 and TRBJ2-1, with TRBD2 matching 11 bases. Germline CDR1 reads LGHNA; CDR2 reads YSLEER. V was clipped by 4 bases and J by 6 bases; unmatched bases: 11. The CDR3 has 17 residues. The CDR3 bases are TGCGCCAGCAGCCCGGGGACTAGCGGTAGAACACCCAATGAGCAGTTCTTC. Amino acids: CASSPGTSGRTPNEQFF.

This chain joins TRBV5-4 and TRBJ2-1; 9 bases align to TRBD2. The junction had 4 bases not matched to a gene; V was cut back by 0 bases and J by 6 bases. This CDR3 region has 15 residues. Per germline, CDR1 SGHNT and CDR2 YYREEE (reference sequence). CDR3 nucleotide sequence: TGTGCCAGCAGCTTGGAGGCGGGAGGGGCCAATGAGCAGTTCTTC. Protein: CASSLEAGGANEQFF.

V gene TRBV30 combines with J gene TRBJ2-7; 7 nucleotides match TRBD2. The CDR3 spans 13 residues. Germline CDR1 is GTSNPN and CDR2 is SVGIG (reference sequence). Trimming at V came to 2 bases and at J to 5 bases, leaving 6 bases not matched to a gene. The CDR3 reads CAWSPGTTHEQYF. In DNA form, the CDR3 reads TGTGCCTGGAGTCCCGGGACTACTCACGAGCAGTACTTC.

This chain uses TRBV5-8 with TRBJ2-5; possible D gene TRBD1, 5 bases. This CDR3 has 15 residues. Per germline, CDR1 SGHTS and CDR2 YDEGEE. V lost 4 bases, J lost 1 base, and 14 bases lay in between. The CDR3 DNA sequence: TGTGCCAGCAGCCTAGGAACAGGCTTCCAAGAGACCCAGTACTTC. It is translated as CASSLGTGFQETQYF. The variable domain in full, with the rest retrieved from reference TRBV5-8 and TRBJ2-5, is EAGVTQSPTHLIKTRGQQATLRCSPISGHTSVYWYQQALGLGLQFLLWYDEGEERNRGNFPPRFSGRQFPNYSSELNVNALELEDSALYLCASSLGTGFQETQYFGPGTRLLVL.

V is TRBV5-1 and J is TRBJ1-6; 8 bases map to TRBD1. Per germline, CDR1 SGHRS and CDR2 YFSETQ. The CDR3 runs 15 residues. Losses at the gene ends were 0 bases for V and 8 bases for J; bases not matched to a gene: 4. CDR3 amino acids: CASSLGQGSYSPLHF. CDR3 coding DNA: TGCGCCAGCAGCTTGGGACAGGGGTCCTATTCACCCCTCCACTTT. The whole variable domain, filled in from reference TRBV5-1 and TRBJ1-6, reads KAGVTQTPRYLIKTRGQQVTLSCSPISGHRSVSWYQQTPGQGLQFLFEYFSETQRNKGNFPGRFSGRQFSNSRSEMNVSTLELGDSALYLCASSLGQGSYSPLHFGNGTRLTVT.

This clone was observed a single time. The chain combines TRBV18 with TRBJ2-1; 7 positions match TRBD2. The CDR3 consists of 14 residues. The ends lost 0 bases at V and 4 bases at J; junction bases unmatched: 0. CDR1 is KGHSH, CDR2 LQKENI, per germline. The CDR3 nucleotides read TGTGCCAGCTCACCACCTAGCGGGTACAATGAGCAGTTCTTC. It yields the protein CASSPPSGYNEQFF.

This sequence joins TRBV12-3 or TRBV12-4 and TRBJ2-5; D is unclear. V was shortened by 2 bases and J by 7 bases, with 8 bases between the two germline ends. The CDR3 is made up of 12 amino acids. CDR3 coding DNA: TGTGCCAGCAGTTTACCCCGGTTGACCCAGTACTTC. It specifies CASSLPRLTQYF.

V usage is TRBV7-2 and J usage is TRBJ1-4, with TRBD1 identical over 7 bases. The CDR3 runs to 14 residues. Trimming at V came to 0 bases and at J to 7 bases, leaving 2 bases not matched to a gene. Germline V gene lookup returns CDR1 SGHTA and CDR2 FQGNSA. The CDR3 DNA is TGTGCCAGCAGCTTAGCCAGGGGGAGTGAAAAACTGTTTTTT. Translation gives CASSLARGSEKLFF.

V and J are TRBV24-1 and TRBJ2-3, with D possibly being TRBD2 (5 bases). CDR3 size: 15 residues. Deletions cut 6 bases from V and 3 bases from J, with 15 bases between. Germline V lookup: CDR1 KGHDR, CDR2 SFDVKD. The CDR3 here is CATSSNGILTDTQYF. The CDR3 DNA is TGTGCCACCAGTAGCAACGGGATTTTAACAGATACGCAGTATTTT.

This clone was found once. The chain carries TRBV6-5 and TRBJ1-1; TRBD1 matches at 7 bases. V shed 6 bases and J 6 bases; nucleotides not matched to a gene: 4. CDR1 and CDR2 from the germline V gene are MNHEY and SVGAGI. This CDR3 is built from 12 residues. Here the CDR3 DNA reads TGTGCCAGCAGCAAACAGGGGTCTGAAGCTTTCTTT. Its translation is CASSKQGSEAFF.

The chain has TRBV5-4 and TRBJ2-5; 8 nucleotides agree with TRBD1. J lost 6 bases, V lost 0 bases, and 7 bases had no gene match. Germline CDR1 and CDR2: SGHNT and YYREEE (reference sequence). This CDR3 contains 15 residues. The CDR3 region has the DNA TGTGCCAGCAGCTTGGCTACAGGGGGAACAAAGACCCAGTACTTC. Translation gives CASSLATGGTKTQYF.

The chain carries TRBV2 and TRBJ2-1; 8 nucleotides line up with TRBD2. This CDR3 has 16 residues. The ends lost 1 base at V and 7 bases at J; junction bases unmatched: 9. Germline CDR1 SNHLY, CDR2 FYNNEI. The CDR3 DNA reads as TGTGCCAGCAGTGAAGTAGCGGGGCCGACCTTGAATGAGCAGTTCTTC. Its protein is CASSEVAGPTLNEQFF.

The rearrangement joins TRBV5-1 to TRBJ2-2, with 8 positions matching TRBD1. V was clipped by 4 bases and J by 7 bases; unmatched bases: 6. CDR1 is SGHRS, CDR2 YFSETQ, per germline. This CDR3 is built from 14 residues. CDR3 loop: CASSKQGVGGELFF. The CDR3 DNA follows: TGCGCCAGCAGCAAACAGGGGGTCGGCGGGGAGCTGTTTTTT. The whole variable domain, filled in from reference TRBV5-1 and TRBJ2-2, reads KAGVTQTPRYLIKTRGQQVTLSCSPISGHRSVSWYQQTPGQGLQFLFEYFSETQRNKGNFPGRFSGRQFSNSRSEMNVSTLELGDSALYLCASSKQGVGGELFFGEGSRLTVL.

The CDR3 coding sequence is TGTGCCAGCTCCCCCACAGAGCTGAACACTGAAGCTTTCTTT. It translates to CASSPTELNTEAFF. The rearrangement links TRBV18 to TRBJ1-1, with D unclear. Looked up from germline, CDR1 is KGHSH and CDR2 is LQKENI. This CDR3 contains 14 residues. Trimming pared 6 bases from V and 0 bases from J, leaving 11 bases between.

This rearrangement joins TRBV19 to TRBJ2-1, with 9 bases aligning to TRBD2. The CDR3 length is 15 residues. Germline V gives CDR1 LNHDA, CDR2 SQIVND (reference sequence). J lost 12 bases, V lost 3 bases, and 12 bases had no gene match. The CDR3 protein is CASSIPLAGLTGQFF. CDR3 sequence (DNA): TGTGCCAGTAGTATCCCCCTAGCGGGGCTTACAGGGCAGTTCTTC.

The chain carries TRBV6-6 and TRBJ1-5; 10 positions agree with TRBD1. With V trimmed by 4 bases and J by 6 bases, 6 bases remained unmatched. Germline V gives CDR1 MNHNY, CDR2 SVGAGI (reference sequence). The CDR3 has 15 amino acids. CDR3 region: CASSSPGTGVQPQHF. The CDR3 DNA sequence: TGTGCCAGCAGTTCCCCCGGGACAGGGGTTCAGCCCCAGCATTTT.

The V and J genes are TRBV18 and TRBJ2-3; tentative D call: TRBD2 (6 bases). The V end was cut by 6 bases, the J end by 5 bases, with 15 bases between. This CDR3 has 14 amino acids. Germline V gene data show CDR1 as KGHSH and CDR2 as LQKENI. CDR3 sequence: CASSFGGLRDTQYF. The CDR3, as DNA: TGTGCCAGCTCCTTCGGGGGATTGAGAGATACGCAGTATTTT.

A note on this clone: The same CDR3 arises from other DNA sequences in this sample as well. The chain recombines TRBV6-5 with TRBJ2-7; 13 nucleotides line up with TRBD2. The CDR3 spans 12 residues. V shed 8 bases and J 6 bases; nucleotides not matched to a gene: 1. Germline V gene lookup returns CDR1 MNHEY and CDR2 SVGAGI. CDR3 region: CASRLAGGEQYF. CDR3 bases: TGTGCCAGCCGACTAGCGGGAGGCGAGCAGTACTTC.

About this clone itself: A read error may produce the germline difference seen at one junction end. The rearrangement links TRBV2 to TRBJ2-7; the match to TRBD1 covers 8 bases. The germline V gene has CDR1 SNHLY and CDR2 FYNNEI. This CDR3 is 12 amino acids long. CDR3 DNA: TGTGCCAGCAGTGAGGGTTCGGGGGACAGGCACTTC. Its translation: CASSEGSGDRHF.

Only one count was recorded for this clone. The chain is built from TRBV12-5 and TRBJ2-5; D possibly corresponds to TRBD1 (6 bases). V was shortened by 4 bases and J by 5 bases, with 17 bases between the two germline ends. There are 15 residues in the CDR3. Germline V CDR1 and CDR2: LGHNT, FRNRAP. The CDR3 DNA follows: TGTGCTAGTGGTTCCGGGACAAGAACGGGGGAGACCCAGTACTTC. The encoded protein is CASGSGTRTGETQYF.

The chain has TRBV28 and TRBJ1-2; 7 bases match TRBD1. This CDR3 has 18 residues. V was pared by 1 base and J by 8 bases, with 19 bases of the junction left unmatched. Germline CDR1 reads MDHEN; CDR2 reads SYDVKM. The DNA for the CDR3 is TGTGCCAGCAGTTTATACGAGACAGGGCCGATTGGGGGACGAGGCTACACCTTC. Its protein product is CASSLYETGPIGGRGYTF.

This rearrangement joins TRBV2 to TRBJ2-7; D is perhaps TRBD1 (5 bases). This CDR3 has 12 amino acids. V lost 6 bases to trimming and J lost 5 bases, with 11 bases between them. CDR1 and CDR2 (germline): SNHLY, FYNNEI. The CDR3 spells CASRETGDEQYF. The CDR3 coding sequence is TGTGCCAGCAGAGAAACAGGCGACGAGCAGTACTTC.

This clone was counted only a few times. The J gene is TRBJ1-1, the V gene TRBV7-2; D remains ambiguous. CDR3 length equals 12 residues. Germline V gene data show CDR1 as SGHTA and CDR2 as FQGNSA. Trimming left V 5 bases short and J 6 bases short, with 10 bases between. The CDR3 DNA reads as TGTGCCAGCAGCCCCCTTGGGCCTGAAGCTTTCTTT. Its translation is CASSPLGPEAFF.